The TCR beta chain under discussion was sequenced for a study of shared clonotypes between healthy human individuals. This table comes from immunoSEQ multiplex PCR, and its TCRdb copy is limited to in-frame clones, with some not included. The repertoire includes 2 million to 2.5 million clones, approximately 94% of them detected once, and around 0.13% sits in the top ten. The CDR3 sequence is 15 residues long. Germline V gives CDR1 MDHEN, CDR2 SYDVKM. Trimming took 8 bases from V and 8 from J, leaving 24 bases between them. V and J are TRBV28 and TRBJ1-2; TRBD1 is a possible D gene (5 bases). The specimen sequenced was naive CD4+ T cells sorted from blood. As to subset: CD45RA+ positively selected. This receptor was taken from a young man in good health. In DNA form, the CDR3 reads TGTGCCAGCTACCTCGCACTGGGCAGGGCAGGCGGCTACACCTTC. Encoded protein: CASYLALGRAGGYTF.